Below are 11 T cell receptor beta chains sequenced from a single sample in a study of T-cell reconstitution after alpha-beta-depleted transplantation in children. A TCRbeta library incorporating unique molecular identifiers was prepared. A single record per CDR3 protein comes from TCRdb applying MiXCR to the PCR reads. The table has 360,000 or so distinct CDR3 sequences, 20% seen once. Sequenced here: PBMCs from the stem cell graft donor, sampled from the stem cell graft. The origin of the receptors is a human donor who donated a stem cell graft to a child with acute myeloid leukemia.

This clonotype was seen repeatedly, ten times or more. The V and J genes are TRBV5-1 and TRBJ2-1, with TRBD2 matching 12 bases. The germline CDR1 and CDR2 sequences are SGHRS and YFSETQ. The CDR3 extends over 15 amino acids. V gave up 4 bases and J gave up 4 bases; unmatched junction bases: 3. In DNA, the CDR3 is TGCGCCAGCAGCAGGACTAGCGGGGAATACAATGAGCAGTTCTTC. This gives the protein CASSRTSGEYNEQFF.

There are a few counts of this clonotype. The gene calls are TRBV24-1 and TRBJ2-5; 12 nucleotides match TRBD2. V shed 5 bases, J shed 5 bases, and the junction held 20 bases outside the gene matches. Per germline, CDR1 KGHDR and CDR2 SFDVKD. The CDR3 loop spans 20 amino acids. The CDR3 sequence is CATSGLGDWTSGKRTETQYF. The CDR3 DNA is TGTGCCACCAGTGGTTTAGGGGACTGGACTAGCGGGAAGCGGACGGAGACCCAGTACTTC.

The rearrangement uses TRBV29-1 and TRBJ2-3, with a weak D call TRBD2 (7 bases). This CDR3 region has 14 residues. Germline V gives CDR1 SQVTM, CDR2 ANQGSEA. Trimming shortened V by 3 bases and J by 4 bases, and 14 bases separated the two germline ends. The CDR3: CSVEVGRGADTQYF. CDR3 bases: TGCAGCGTTGAGGTTGGGAGGGGGGCAGATACGCAGTATTTT.

This chain connects TRBV7-6 to TRBJ2-2, with 10 bases lining up with TRBD2. Germline V lookup: CDR1 SGHVS, CDR2 FNYEAQ. The CDR3 length is 18 residues. Trimming took 2 bases from V and 3 from J; bases not matched to a gene: 9. CDR3 coding DNA: TGTGCCAGCAGCTTATTGGGCCTAGCGGGAGAATACACCGGGGAGCTGTTTTTT. Translation: CASSLLGLAGEYTGELFF.

This clonotype was counted between two and nine times. The J gene is TRBJ2-1, the V gene TRBV25-1; TRBD2 matches at 7 bases. Germline V lookup: CDR1 MGHDK, CDR2 SYGVNS. The CDR3 consists of 18 residues. V gave up 1 base and J gave up 4 bases; unmatched junction bases: 13. CDR3 amino acids: CASSESTSLWEGYNEQFF. CDR3 nucleotide sequence: TGTGCCAGCAGTGAATCAACCAGTCTGTGGGAGGGTTACAATGAGCAGTTCTTC.

The sample holds a few counts of this clonotype. This chain joins TRBV12-5 and TRBJ2-1; TRBD2 agrees at 9 bases. Germline-derived CDR1 and CDR2 are LGHNT and FRNRAP. Germline trimming cut 6 bases from V and 1 base from J; bases unmatched to any gene: 4. This CDR3 region has 15 residues. Here the CDR3 DNA reads TGTGCTAGTGGCCCCCTAGCGGGGTCCTACAATGAGCAGTTCTTC. Its translation is CASGPLAGSYNEQFF. The variable domain in full, completed from reference TRBV12-5 and TRBJ2-1, reads DARVTQTPRHKVTEMGQEVTMRCQPILGHNTVFWYRQTMMQGLELLAYFRNRAPLDDSGMPKDRFSAEMPDATLATLKIQPSEPRDSAVYFCASGPLAGSYNEQFFGPGTRLTVL.

This clonotype was seen a handful of times. The CDR3 is CSAWTGGDEQYF. CDR3 bases: TGCAGCGCTTGGACAGGGGGAGACGAGCAGTACTTC. The rearrangement joins TRBV29-1 to TRBJ2-7; 10 bases line up with TRBD1. Germline assignment: CDR1 SQVTM and CDR2 ANQGSEA. CDR3 length: 12 residues. V shed 7 bases, J shed 5 bases, and the junction held 5 bases outside the gene matches.

The V call is TRBV10-2, the J call TRBJ2-2; 10 bases are a match to TRBD2. Trimming took 7 bases from V and 3 from J; bases not matched to a gene: 5. Germline V gene data show CDR1 as WSHSY and CDR2 as SAAADI. CDR3 length equals 15 residues. The CDR3: CASNGLAEHTGELFF. DNA of the CDR3: TGCGCCAGCAACGGACTAGCGGAACACACCGGGGAGCTGTTTTTT.

The CDR3 here is CASSLAGGARGETQYF. The CDR3 DNA reads TGTGCCAGCAGTCTAGCGGGAGGGGCGAGAGGAGAGACCCAGTACTTC. The chain has TRBV6-1 and TRBJ2-5, with TRBD2 identical over 12 bases. The CDR3 runs to 16 residues. After removal of 5 bases from V and 4 bases from J, the junction contained 8 bases not matched to a gene. Germline CDR1 reads MNHNS; CDR2 reads SASEGT.

CDR3 protein: CSALKGGDQPQHF. Here the CDR3 DNA reads TGCAGTGCCCTGAAGGGGGGGGATCAGCCCCAGCATTTT. The rearrangement joins TRBV20-1 to TRBJ1-5, with D possibly matching TRBD1 (6 bases). This CDR3 has 13 amino acids. Germline V CDR1 and CDR2: DFQATT, SNEGSKA (reference sequence). The V end lost 6 bases, the J end lost 5 bases, and 14 bases lay between the germline ends.

V usage is TRBV10-2 and J usage is TRBJ2-5, with a possible D match to TRBD2 (6 bases). V lost 8 bases to trimming and J lost 1 base, with 11 bases between them. Germline CDR1 reads WSHSY; CDR2 reads SAAADI. The CDR3 runs 13 residues. CDR3 protein: CASDPGGQETQYF. The CDR3, as DNA: TGCGCCAGCGACCCCGGGGGCCAAGAGACCCAGTACTTC.